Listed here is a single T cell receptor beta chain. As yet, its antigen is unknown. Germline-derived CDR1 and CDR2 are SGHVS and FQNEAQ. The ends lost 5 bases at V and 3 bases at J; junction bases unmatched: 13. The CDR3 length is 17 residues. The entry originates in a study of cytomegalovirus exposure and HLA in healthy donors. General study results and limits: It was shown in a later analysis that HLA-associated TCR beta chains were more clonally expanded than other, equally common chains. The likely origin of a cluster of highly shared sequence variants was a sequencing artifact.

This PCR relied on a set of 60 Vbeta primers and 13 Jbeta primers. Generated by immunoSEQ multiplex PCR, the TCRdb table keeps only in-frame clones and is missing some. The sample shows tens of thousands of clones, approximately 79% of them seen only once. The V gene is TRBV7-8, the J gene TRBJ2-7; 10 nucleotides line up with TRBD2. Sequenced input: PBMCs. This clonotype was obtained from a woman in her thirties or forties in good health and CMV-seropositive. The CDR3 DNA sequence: TGTGCCAGCAGCCTCGGGGCTAGCGGGGGCCCCGACTACGAGCAGTACTTC. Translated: CASSLGASGGPDYEQYF.